This TCR beta chain came from a study of cytomegalovirus exposure and HLA in healthy donors. Study-wide results and limits: 87-base-pair reads could not separate some V segments, including TRBV6-2 and TRBV6-3.

PCR was performed using 60 Vbeta and 13 Jbeta primers. Only in-frame clones appear in the TCRdb table, and some are missing; sequencing was by immunoSEQ multiplex PCR. Here the sample spans roughly 98,000 clones, 75% to 85% being singletons. CDR1 is SGHTA and CDR2 is FQGNSA in the germline V gene. This CDR3 has 16 residues. The V segment lost 5 bases and the J segment 4 bases; nucleotides outside the gene matches: 7. On this clone itself: Its target is unknown.

Input material: PBMCs. The clonotype originates from a man between 18 and 29 years old in good health and CMV-seropositive. The rearrangement joins TRBV7-2 to TRBJ2-3; 12 bases map to TRBD2. CDR3 nucleotide sequence: TGTGCCAGCAGCCCCGGCCCTAGCGGGGGGGCAGATACGCAGTATTTT. This gives the protein CASSPGPSGGADTQYF. Using reference TRBV7-2 and TRBJ2-3 for the parts outside the CDR3, the full variable domain is GAGVSQSPSNKVTEKGKDVELRCDPISGHTALYWYRQSLGQGLEFLIYFQGNSAPDKSGLPSDRFSAERTGGSVSTLTIQRTQQEDSAVYLCASSPGPSGGADTQYFGPGTRLTVL.